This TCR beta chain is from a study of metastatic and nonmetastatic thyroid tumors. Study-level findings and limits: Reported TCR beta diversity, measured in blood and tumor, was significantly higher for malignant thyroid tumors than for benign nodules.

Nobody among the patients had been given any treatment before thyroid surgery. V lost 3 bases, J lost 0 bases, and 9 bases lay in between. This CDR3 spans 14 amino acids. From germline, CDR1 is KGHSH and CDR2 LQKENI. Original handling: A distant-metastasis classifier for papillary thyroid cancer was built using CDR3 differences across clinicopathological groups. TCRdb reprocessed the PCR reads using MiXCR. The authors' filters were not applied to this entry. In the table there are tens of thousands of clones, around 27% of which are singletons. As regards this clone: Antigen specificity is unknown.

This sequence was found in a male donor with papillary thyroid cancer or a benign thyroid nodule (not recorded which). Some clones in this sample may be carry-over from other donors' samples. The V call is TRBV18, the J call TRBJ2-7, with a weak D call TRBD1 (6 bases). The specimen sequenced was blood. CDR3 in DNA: TGTGCCAGCTCACCGGACAGCCCCTCCTACGAGCAGTACTTC. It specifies CASSPDSPSYEQYF.